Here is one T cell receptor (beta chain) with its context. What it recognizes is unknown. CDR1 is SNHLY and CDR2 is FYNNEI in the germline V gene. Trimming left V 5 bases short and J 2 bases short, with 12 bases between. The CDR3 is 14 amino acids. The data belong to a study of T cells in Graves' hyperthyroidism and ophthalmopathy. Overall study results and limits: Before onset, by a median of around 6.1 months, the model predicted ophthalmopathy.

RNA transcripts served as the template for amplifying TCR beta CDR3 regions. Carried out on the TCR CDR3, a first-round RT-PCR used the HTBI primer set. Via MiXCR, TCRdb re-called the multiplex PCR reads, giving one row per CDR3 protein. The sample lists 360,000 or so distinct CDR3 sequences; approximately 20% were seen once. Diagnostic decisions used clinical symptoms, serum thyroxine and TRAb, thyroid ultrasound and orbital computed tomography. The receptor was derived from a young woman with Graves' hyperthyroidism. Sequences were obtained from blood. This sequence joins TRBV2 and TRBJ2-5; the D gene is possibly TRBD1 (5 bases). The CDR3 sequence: CASSFQGAQETQYF. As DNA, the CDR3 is TGTGCCAGCAGTTTCCAAGGGGCACAAGAGACCCAGTACTTC.